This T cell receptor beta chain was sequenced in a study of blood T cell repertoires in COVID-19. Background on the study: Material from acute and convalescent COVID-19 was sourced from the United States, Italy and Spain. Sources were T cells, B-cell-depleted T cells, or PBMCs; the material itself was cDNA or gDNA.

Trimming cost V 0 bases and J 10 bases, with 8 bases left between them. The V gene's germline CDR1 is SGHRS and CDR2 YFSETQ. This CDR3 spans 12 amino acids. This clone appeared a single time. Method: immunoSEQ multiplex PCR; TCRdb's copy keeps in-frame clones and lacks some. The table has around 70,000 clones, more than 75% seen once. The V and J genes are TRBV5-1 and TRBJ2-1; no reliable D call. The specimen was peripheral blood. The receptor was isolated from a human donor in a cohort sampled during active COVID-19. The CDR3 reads CASSLVGGEQFF. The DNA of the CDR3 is TGCGCCAGCAGCTTGGTCGGCGGCGAGCAGTTCTTC.